A single sample is the source of the 15 T cell receptor beta chains below, sequenced in a study of cytomegalovirus exposure and HLA in healthy donors. TCRdb's copy holds only in-frame clones and misses some; the assay was immunoSEQ multiplex PCR. The table shows about 150,000 clones, with around 93% occurring only once. The specimen was PBMCs. The receptors were sampled from a man between 18 and 35 years old in good health and CMV-seropositive.

The chain couples TRBV28 to TRBJ1-1; weak D call: TRBD1 (6 bases). This CDR3 region has 14 residues. Germline V lookup: CDR1 MDHEN, CDR2 SYDVKM. Trimming left V 5 bases short and J 1 base short, with 11 bases between. The chain's CDR3 is CASSAGTRNTEAFF. The CDR3 DNA reads TGTGCCAGCAGTGCAGGGACACGGAACACTGAAGCTTTCTTT.

CDR3 sequence reads: CASSSGTPSYEQYF. The CDR3 nucleotides are TGTGCCAGCAGCTCCGGGACTCCCTCCTACGAGCAGTACTTC. The chain recombines TRBV11-3 with TRBJ2-7; tentative D call: TRBD2 (6 bases). V lost 4 bases to trimming and J lost 0 bases, with 10 bases between them. The length of the CDR3 is 14 residues. The germline CDR1 and CDR2 sequences are SGHNT and YENEEA.

V and J are TRBV29-1 and TRBJ1-1; D is perhaps TRBD1 (5 bases). The CDR3 contains 14 residues. V dropped 0 bases and J dropped 1 base, with 9 bases sitting between them. Germline lookup yields CDR1 SQVTM and CDR2 ANQGSEA. This chain's CDR3 is CSVEERRANTEAFF. For the CDR3, the DNA is TGCAGCGTTGAAGAACGCAGGGCGAACACTGAAGCTTTCTTT.

This clone was observed a few times. The chain has TRBV10-2 and TRBJ1-1; D gene uncertain. V lost 8 bases and J 3 bases, leaving 7 bases between the germline ends. Germline CDR1 reads WSHSY; CDR2 reads SAAADI. The CDR3 runs 11 residues. The DNA for the CDR3 is TGCGCCAGCCATCAGTACACTGAAGCTTTCTTT. Translated, it gives CASHQYTEAFF.

This chain links TRBV7-9 with TRBJ1-1; tentatively, D is TRBD1 (5 bases). The CDR3 covers 14 residues. V lost 0 bases and J 4 bases, leaving 9 bases between the germline ends. Germline lookup yields CDR1 SEHNR and CDR2 FQNEAQ (reference sequence). This chain's CDR3 is CASSLAIGVTEAFF. DNA of the CDR3: TGTGCCAGCAGCTTAGCGATAGGGGTCACTGAAGCTTTCTTT. Full variable domain (missing parts from reference TRBV7-9 and TRBJ1-1): DTGVSQNPRHKITKRGQNVTFRCDPISEHNRLYWYRQTLGQGPEFLTYFQNEAQLEKSRLLSDRFSAERPKGSFSTLEIQRTEQGDSAMYLCASSLAIGVTEAFFGQGTRLTVV.

The V call is TRBV5-1, the J call TRBJ2-3, with 7 bases that match TRBD2. The J segment lost 3 bases and the V segment lost 0 bases, leaving 13 bases of the junction unmatched. Germline V lookup: CDR1 SGHRS, CDR2 YFSETQ. This CDR3 has 18 amino acids. The DNA of the CDR3 is TGCGCCAGCAGCTTGGTCCCTAGCGGTGGTACCGGAACAGATACGCAGTATTTT. This sequence encodes CASSLVPSGGTGTDTQYF.

The chain is built from TRBV25-1 and TRBJ2-1; TRBD1 matches at 8 bases. This CDR3 has 12 residues. Germline CDR1 MGHDK, CDR2 SYGVNS. Unmatched junction bases numbered 5, after V lost 10 bases and J lost 6 bases. CDR3 sequence: CAMTDRVNEQFF. In DNA form, the CDR3 reads TGTGCCATGACGGACAGGGTCAATGAGCAGTTCTTC.

This chain connects TRBV19 to TRBJ2-6; unclear D gene. Germline values: CDR1 LNHDA, CDR2 SQIVND (reference sequence). This CDR3 is built from 13 residues. Trimming took 5 bases from V and 5 from J, leaving 7 bases between them. Here the CDR3 DNA reads TGTGCCAGTAGTCGAGGTCGGGCCAACGTCCTGACTTTC. This codes for CASSRGRANVLTF.

The chain recombines TRBV4-2 with TRBJ2-1, with 11 positions matching TRBD2. The CDR3 consists of 15 residues. CDR1 is LGHNA, CDR2 YNFKEQ, per germline. Trimming cost V 1 base and J 7 bases; bases outside gene matches: 3. In DNA, the CDR3 is TGTGCCAGCAGCCAAGCTGGGACTAGCGGAAATGAGCAGTTCTTC. Encoded protein: CASSQAGTSGNEQFF.

V is TRBV2 and J is TRBJ2-7; perhaps TRBD1 as D (7 bases). V was shortened by 3 bases and J by 3 bases, with 12 bases between the two germline ends. Germline CDR1 is SNHLY and CDR2 is FYNNEI. The CDR3 is 14 amino acids. The CDR3 loop is CASSDYRGGYEQYF. The CDR3 DNA reads TGTGCCAGCAGTGATTACAGGGGAGGCTACGAGCAGTACTTC.

This clone was found once. V gene TRBV7-8 combines with J gene TRBJ2-2; 9 bases are a match to TRBD1. CDR3 length: 15 residues. With V trimmed by 5 bases and J by 6 bases, 7 bases remained unmatched. CDR1 SGHVS and CDR2 FQNEAQ come from the germline V gene. The CDR3, as DNA: TGTGCCAGCAGCCGGGACAGGGTTGACGCCGGGGAGCTGTTTTTT. Its translation: CASSRDRVDAGELFF. The entire variable domain, with the rest obtained from reference TRBV7-8 and TRBJ2-2, is as follows: GAGVSQSPRYKVAKRGQDVALRCDPISGHVSLFWYQQALGQGPEFLTYFQNEAQLDKSGLPSDRFFAERPEGSVSTLKIQRTQQEDSAVYLCASSRDRVDAGELFFGEGSRLTVL.

The chain links TRBV4-2 to TRBJ1-1; TRBD1 is a possible D gene (5 bases). Germline V lookup: CDR1 LGHNA, CDR2 YNFKEQ. Trimming left V 3 bases short and J 2 bases short, with 22 bases between. This CDR3 spans 18 amino acids. The CDR3 region is CASSHSPSTAGKNTEAFF. In DNA form, the CDR3 reads TGTGCCAGCAGCCATTCGCCCTCCACGGCAGGGAAAAACACTGAAGCTTTCTTT.

V usage is TRBV2 and J usage is TRBJ2-3; perhaps TRBD2 as D (5 bases). V lost 4 bases and J lost 1, with 12 bases in between. This CDR3 has 15 amino acids. Germline V gene data show CDR1 as SNHLY and CDR2 as FYNNEI. The CDR3 loop is CASSVRWRGTDTQYF. The CDR3 nucleotides are TGTGCCAGCAGTGTTCGTTGGCGGGGCACAGATACGCAGTATTTT.

J is TRBJ1-4 and V is TRBV5-1; a weak D match, TRBD1 (6 bases). The CDR3 loop spans 14 amino acids. Germline V gene data show CDR1 as SGHRS and CDR2 as YFSETQ. V was pared by 0 bases and J by 5 bases, with 8 bases between. The CDR3 DNA reads as TGCGCCAGCAGCTTGGGGGACACGAATGAAAAACTGTTTTTT. This codes for CASSLGDTNEKLFF. Filled out from reference TRBV5-1 and TRBJ1-4, the complete variable domain reads KAGVTQTPRYLIKTRGQQVTLSCSPISGHRSVSWYQQTPGQGLQFLFEYFSETQRNKGNFPGRFSGRQFSNSRSEMNVSTLELGDSALYLCASSLGDTNEKLFFGSGTQLSVL.

The CDR3 reads CASSPDSSVEKLFF. The CDR3 bases are TGTGCCAGCAGCCCGGACTCCTCAGTTGAAAAACTGTTTTTT. The chain carries TRBV9 and TRBJ1-4; D remains ambiguous. CDR1 is SGDLS and CDR2 is YYNGEE in the germline V gene. The CDR3 totals 14 residues. V was pared by 4 bases and J by 7 bases, with 14 bases between. Looking up the rest from reference TRBV9 and TRBJ1-4 gives the full variable domain: DSGVTQTPKHLITATGQRVTLRCSPRSGDLSVYWYQQSLDQGLQFLIQYYNGEERAKGNILERFSAQQFPDLHSELNLSSLELGDSALYFCASSPDSSVEKLFFGSGTQLSVL.